A selection of T cell receptor beta chains follows, all from one sample in a study of cytomegalovirus exposure and HLA in healthy donors. Using immunoSEQ multiplex PCR, the repertoire was profiled, and TCRdb retains in-frame clones only, with some absent. In the table there are roughly 66,000 clones, around 78% of which are singletons. Source material: PBMCs. These receptors originate from a man aged 50 or older in good health and CMV-seronegative. The CDR3 runs from the conserved cysteine through the conserved F or W. Fields, in order: D gene, V gene, clone size, J gene, CDR3 DNA, CDR3 protein. D genes are given only for firm matches. The size field is filled for only some rows; it gives once, few, many or a size class.

d_call: .; v_call: TRBV7-9; clone_size: .; j_call: TRBJ2-5; cdr3_nt: TGTGCCAGCAGCTTAGTTCTCGGGCAAGAGACCCAGTACTTC; cdr3_aa: CASSLVLGQETQYF
d_call: .; v_call: TRBV6-6; clone_size: .; j_call: TRBJ1-2; cdr3_nt: TGTGCCAGCAGCTCCAGGGAGGTGAATGGCTACACCTTC; cdr3_aa: CASSSREVNGYTF
d_call: .; v_call: TRBV28; clone_size: .; j_call: TRBJ1-5; cdr3_nt: TGTGCCAGCAGTTCAGTTCAAGGAGGGCAGCTCAATCAGCCCCAGCATTTT; cdr3_aa: CASSSVQGGQLNQPQHF
d_call: .; v_call: TRBV6-5; clone_size: .; j_call: TRBJ2-7; cdr3_nt: TGTGCCAGCAGTTACTCGAATTCGCGAGAGCAGTACTTC; cdr3_aa: CASSYSNSREQYF
d_call: .; v_call: TRBV7-8; clone_size: .; j_call: TRBJ1-5; cdr3_nt: TGTGCCAGCAGCCTAGCGGGGGGTGAAGTGAATCAGCCCCAGCATTTT; cdr3_aa: CASSLAGGEVNQPQHF
d_call: .; v_call: TRBV27; clone_size: .; j_call: TRBJ1-5; cdr3_nt: TGTGCCAGCAGTTTCATACAGGGTCCCCAGCATTTT; cdr3_aa: CASSFIQGPQHF
d_call: .; v_call: TRBV28; clone_size: few; j_call: TRBJ2-2; cdr3_nt: TGTGCCAGCAGTTTAGACAGTGGTGCCGGGGAGCTGTTTTTT; cdr3_aa: CASSLDSGAGELFF
d_call: .; v_call: TRBV7-8; clone_size: .; j_call: TRBJ1-4; cdr3_nt: TGTGCCAGCAGCTTAGAACAGGGTTGGAAACTGTTTTTT; cdr3_aa: CASSLEQGWKLFF
d_call: TRBD2; v_call: TRBV6-5; clone_size: .; j_call: TRBJ2-1; cdr3_nt: TGTGCCAGCTTTACCGCGGCAGCGGGAGAGGATGAGCAGTTCTTC; cdr3_aa: CASFTAAAGEDEQFF
d_call: TRBD1; v_call: TRBV28; clone_size: .; j_call: TRBJ1-5; cdr3_nt: TGTGCCAGCAGTGCGGCTGGGACAGGGACCATGACCTATAGCAATCAGCCCCAGCATTTT; cdr3_aa: CASSAAGTGTMTYSNQPQHF
d_call: .; v_call: TRBV2; clone_size: .; j_call: TRBJ2-1; cdr3_nt: TGTGCCCTGGTACCGGAGGATGGGAGCTCCTACAATGAGCAGTTCTTC; cdr3_aa: CALVPEDGSSYNEQFF
d_call: TRBD1; v_call: TRBV2; clone_size: .; j_call: TRBJ1-2; cdr3_nt: TGTGCCAGCAGTGATACGATCCTCCGCAGACAGGGAGACTATGGCTACACCTTC; cdr3_aa: CASSDTILRRQGDYGYTF
d_call: .; v_call: TRBV4-1; clone_size: few; j_call: TRBJ2-5; cdr3_nt: TGCGCCAGCAGCCAAGAGTCAGGGGCAGAACAAGAGACCCAGTACTTC; cdr3_aa: CASSQESGAEQETQYF
d_call: TRBD1; v_call: TRBV18; clone_size: once; j_call: TRBJ1-3; cdr3_nt: TGTGCCAGCTCAGCTGAGGGGGCCGGCTCTGGAAACACCATATATTTT; cdr3_aa: CASSAEGAGSGNTIYF
d_call: .; v_call: TRBV7-7; clone_size: .; j_call: TRBJ2-5; cdr3_nt: TGTGCTAGCAGCTTATTCCCCAGGGGCGTAGAAGAGACCCAGTACTTC; cdr3_aa: CASSLFPRGVEETQYF
d_call: TRBD1; v_call: TRBV30; clone_size: .; j_call: TRBJ1-2; cdr3_nt: TGTGCCTGGAGTCTCTTACAGGGGTACTATGGCTACACCTTC; cdr3_aa: CAWSLLQGYYGYTF
d_call: .; v_call: TRBV7-4; clone_size: few; j_call: TRBJ1-1; cdr3_nt: TGTGCCAGCAGCTTAAGCGACAGGTCCCTGAACACTGAAGCTTTCTTT; cdr3_aa: CASSLSDRSLNTEAFF
d_call: .; v_call: TRBV5-5; clone_size: .; j_call: TRBJ2-1; cdr3_nt: TGTGCCAGCAGCTTGGGGCGGAGCTCCTACAATGAGCAGTTCTTC; cdr3_aa: CASSLGRSSYNEQFF
d_call: .; v_call: TRBV4-1; clone_size: .; j_call: TRBJ1-1; cdr3_nt: TGCGCCAGCAGCCCTCGACAGAAACGTGGAAACACTGAAGCTTTCTTT; cdr3_aa: CASSPRQKRGNTEAFF
d_call: TRBD1; v_call: TRBV10-1; clone_size: .; j_call: TRBJ2-2; cdr3_nt: TGCGCCAGCAGTGAGGGTGTTGGGACAGTCAAGAACACCGGGGAGCTGTTTTTT; cdr3_aa: CASSEGVGTVKNTGELFF
d_call: TRBD2; v_call: TRBV19; clone_size: .; j_call: TRBJ2-3; cdr3_nt: TGTGCCAGTAGCGGGGGAGGGGCGGTCCCAACCGATACGCAGTATTTT; cdr3_aa: CASSGGGAVPTDTQYF
d_call: .; v_call: TRBV6-1; clone_size: .; j_call: TRBJ2-4; cdr3_nt: TGTGCCAGCAGACTGACAGCCGCCAAAAACATTCAGTACTTC; cdr3_aa: CASRLTAAKNIQYF
d_call: TRBD2; v_call: TRBV7-3; clone_size: .; j_call: TRBJ2-1; cdr3_nt: TGTGCCAGCAGCTTAGGACTAGCGGGGACGCATGAGCAGTTCTTC; cdr3_aa: CASSLGLAGTHEQFF
d_call: TRBD2; v_call: TRBV5-6; clone_size: .; j_call: TRBJ2-1; cdr3_nt: TGTGCCAGCAGATTTCGGACTAGCGGCCAAAACAATGAGCAGTTCTTC; cdr3_aa: CASRFRTSGQNNEQFF
d_call: .; v_call: TRBV4-2; clone_size: few; j_call: TRBJ2-3; cdr3_nt: TGTGCCAGCAGCTCGGGGGAAGGGGAAGATACGCAGTATTTT; cdr3_aa: CASSSGEGEDTQYF
d_call: .; v_call: TRBV6-4; clone_size: .; j_call: TRBJ2-1; cdr3_nt: TGTGCCAGCAGTGACTCAAGCGGTCTGCGTGAGCAGTTCTTC; cdr3_aa: CASSDSSGLREQFF
d_call: TRBD1; v_call: TRBV5-1; clone_size: .; j_call: TRBJ1-1; cdr3_nt: TGCGCCAGCAGCTTGGCGTACTTTTCCGGGACAGGGGGTCGGAACACTGAAGCTTTCTTT; cdr3_aa: CASSLAYFSGTGGRNTEAFF
d_call: TRBD1; v_call: TRBV4-2; clone_size: .; j_call: TRBJ1-2; cdr3_nt: TGTGCCAGCAGCCAAAGGCAGGGGGCTAACTATGGCTACACCTTC; cdr3_aa: CASSQRQGANYGYTF
d_call: TRBD1; v_call: TRBV29-1; clone_size: .; j_call: TRBJ2-1; cdr3_nt: TGCAGCGCCCCCATGGACAGGGGCCTCCGAGGTGAGCAGTTCTTC; cdr3_aa: CSAPMDRGLRGEQFF
d_call: .; v_call: TRBV6-5; clone_size: .; j_call: TRBJ2-1; cdr3_nt: TGTGCCAGCAGTCACCAAGATATCGGTGAGCAGTTCTTC; cdr3_aa: CASSHQDIGEQFF
d_call: .; v_call: TRBV30; clone_size: .; j_call: TRBJ2-1; cdr3_nt: TGTGCCTGGAACCTTCGCGGGCAGCTTCCCTACAATGAGCAGTTCTTC; cdr3_aa: CAWNLRGQLPYNEQFF
d_call: TRBD2; v_call: TRBV6-6; clone_size: .; j_call: TRBJ2-3; cdr3_nt: TGTGCCAGCAGTTATATGGGAGGGCCAACTATCTTAACGCAGTATTTT; cdr3_aa: CASSYMGGPTILTQYF
d_call: .; v_call: TRBV10-2; clone_size: medium-sized; j_call: TRBJ1-1; cdr3_nt: TGCGCCAGCGGGGAGCGTGGAGGGAACACTGAAGCTTTCTTT; cdr3_aa: CASGERGGNTEAFF
d_call: .; v_call: TRBV6-1; clone_size: .; j_call: TRBJ1-5; cdr3_nt: TGTGCCAGCAGTGAAGCGGACAAGAATCAGCCCCAGCATTTT; cdr3_aa: CASSEADKNQPQHF
d_call: .; v_call: TRBV7-8; clone_size: .; j_call: TRBJ1-6; cdr3_nt: TGTGCCAGCAGCTTAAAACAGGACACCCAAAACAATTCACCCCTCCACTTT; cdr3_aa: CASSLKQDTQNNSPLHF
d_call: .; v_call: TRBV18; clone_size: once; j_call: TRBJ2-7; cdr3_nt: TGTGCCAGCTCCCAGAGCCCGGGTCCCTACGAGCAGTACTTC; cdr3_aa: CASSQSPGPYEQYF
d_call: .; v_call: TRBV5-1; clone_size: .; j_call: TRBJ2-1; cdr3_nt: TGCGCCAGCAGCTCCTCTAACAATGAGCAGTTCTTC; cdr3_aa: CASSSSNNEQFF
d_call: .; v_call: TRBV30; clone_size: .; j_call: TRBJ1-1; cdr3_nt: TGTGCCTGGAGAGCCAAGGGGGGGGTAATTACTGAAGCTTTCTTT; cdr3_aa: CAWRAKGGVITEAFF
d_call: .; v_call: TRBV7-9; clone_size: .; j_call: TRBJ2-3; cdr3_nt: TGTGCCAGCAGCTACAGGGCCCTAAATAGCACAGATACGCAGTATTTT; cdr3_aa: CASSYRALNSTDTQYF
d_call: TRBD1; v_call: TRBV6-5; clone_size: .; j_call: TRBJ2-1; cdr3_nt: TGTGCCAGCAGTTATGGGACAGGGATTTACAATGAGCAGTTCTTC; cdr3_aa: CASSYGTGIYNEQFF
d_call: .; v_call: TRBV7-9; clone_size: .; j_call: TRBJ2-1; cdr3_nt: TGTGCCAGCAGCTTAGGGGGCTATGAGCAGTTCTTC; cdr3_aa: CASSLGGYEQFF
d_call: TRBD1; v_call: TRBV4-2; clone_size: few; j_call: TRBJ1-2; cdr3_nt: TGTGCCAGCAGTCGGGAACCCCTAGAGACAGGGAATGGCTACACCTTC; cdr3_aa: CASSREPLETGNGYTF
d_call: .; v_call: TRBV15; clone_size: .; j_call: TRBJ1-1; cdr3_nt: TGTGCCACCAGCAGAGGGGGGGGAGAGAACACTGAAGCTTTCTTT; cdr3_aa: CATSRGGGENTEAFF
d_call: .; v_call: TRBV6-6; clone_size: .; j_call: TRBJ2-1; cdr3_nt: TGTGCCAGCAGATCCAGGGGGGTTGGAGAGCAGTTCTTC; cdr3_aa: CASRSRGVGEQFF
d_call: .; v_call: TRBV7-9; clone_size: few; j_call: TRBJ1-1; cdr3_nt: TGTGCCAGCAGCTTAAATCTCGGAGCTTTCTTT; cdr3_aa: CASSLNLGAFF
d_call: TRBD2; v_call: TRBV30; clone_size: .; j_call: TRBJ2-3; cdr3_nt: TGTGCCTGGAGTGTACTTAGAGGTGGCGGGGGGGCCCCTAGCACAGATACGCAGTATTTT; cdr3_aa: CAWSVLRGGGGAPSTDTQYF
d_call: .; v_call: TRBV18; clone_size: few; j_call: TRBJ1-2; cdr3_nt: TGTGCCAGCTCACCGGAGGAGATGTATGGCTACACCTTC; cdr3_aa: CASSPEEMYGYTF
d_call: .; v_call: TRBV6-5; clone_size: .; j_call: TRBJ1-1; cdr3_nt: TGTGTCAGCAGTTACGGTGGCGGGGGAGGGGGCACTGAAGCTTTCTTT; cdr3_aa: CVSSYGGGGGGTEAFF
d_call: .; v_call: TRBV30; clone_size: .; j_call: TRBJ2-3; cdr3_nt: TGTGCCTGGAGTCCTCCTCGGACAGATACGCAGTATTTT; cdr3_aa: CAWSPPRTDTQYF